Listed below are T cell receptor beta chains from one sample, sequenced in a study of T cells after yellow fever vaccination. TCRdb itself ran the 5' RACE reads through MiXCR, one entry per CDR3 protein. This sample carries just under 600,000 distinct CDR3 sequences, about 13% of them seen once, and the ten largest clones take over 13%. The material was PBMCs, obtained on the day of the yellow fever booster vaccination. These receptors all stem from a man aged 25-45 years who received the YFV17D yellow fever vaccine. The CDR3 runs from the conserved cysteine through the conserved F or W. The D gene is left open where the match is weak. Where a row states a size, it is once, few, many or the class of an expanded clone; other rows omit it.

size	J	V	D	CDR3	DNA
few	TRBJ2-1	TRBV5-1	NA	CASTSRADASYNEQFF	TGCGCCAGCACATCGCGAGCGGACGCCTCCTACAATGAGCAGTTCTTC
NA	TRBJ2-2	TRBV19	TRBD1	CASSTTGGGTGELFF	TGTGCCAGTAGTACCACAGGGGGCGGAACCGGGGAGCTGTTTTTT
few	TRBJ2-7	TRBV5-1	NA	CASSWGIGGTIGEQYF	TGCGCCAGCAGCTGGGGGATAGGAGGGACCATCGGCGAGCAGTACTTC
few	TRBJ2-7	TRBV11-2	TRBD2	CASSSRLGLGSYEQYF	TGTGCCAGCAGCTCTCGACTGGGACTAGGCTCCTACGAGCAGTACTTC
few	TRBJ2-4	TRBV7-9	NA	CASSLVGAAKNIQYF	TGTGCCAGCAGCTTAGTGGGGGCTGCCAAAAACATTCAGTACTTC
NA	TRBJ2-1	TRBV5-1	TRBD1	CASSFGISGGNNEQFF	TGCGCCAGCAGCTTCGGTATTTCAGGGGGTAACAATGAGCAGTTCTTC
NA	TRBJ2-1	TRBV5-6	TRBD1	CASSLVSGTGFNEQFF	TGTGCCAGCAGCTTGGTTTCCGGGACAGGGTTTAATGAGCAGTTCTTC
many	TRBJ2-7	TRBV28	NA	CASSLRGSEQYF	TGTGCCAGCAGTTTAAGGGGGAGCGAGCAGTACTTC
NA	TRBJ2-7	TRBV9	NA	CASSADGPSYEQYF	TGTGCCAGCAGCGCTGACGGTCCCTCCTACGAGCAGTACTTC
NA	TRBJ1-1	TRBV7-9	NA	CASSLGVPAFF	TGTGCCAGCAGCCTGGGGGTGCCGGCTTTCTTT
NA	TRBJ1-5	TRBV7-9	TRBD1	CASGAQGANQPQHF	TGTGCCAGTGGAGCGCAGGGGGCAAATCAGCCCCAGCATTTT
few	TRBJ1-4	TRBV5-1	TRBD1	CASNSGTGHEKLFF	TGCGCCAGTAACTCCGGGACAGGGCATGAAAAACTGTTTTTT
few	TRBJ2-5	TRBV19	NA	CASSRRGWETQYF	TGTGCCAGTAGTAGGCGGGGCTGGGAGACCCAGTACTTC
many	TRBJ2-1	TRBV11-2	TRBD2	CASSFGGSLNEQFF	TGTGCCAGCAGCTTCGGCGGGAGCCTAAATGAGCAGTTCTTC
many	TRBJ2-1	TRBV30	NA	CAWSPGGYSYNEQFF	TGTGCCTGGAGCCCGGGCGGATACTCCTACAATGAGCAGTTCTTC
NA	TRBJ2-7	TRBV7-2	NA	CASSLEYRLAYEQYF	TGTGCCAGCAGCTTAGAATACAGGCTCGCCTACGAGCAGTACTTC
few	TRBJ2-7	TRBV20-1	TRBD2	CSARGGREGFYEQYF	TGCAGTGCTAGAGGGGGACGGGAGGGTTTTTACGAGCAGTACTTC